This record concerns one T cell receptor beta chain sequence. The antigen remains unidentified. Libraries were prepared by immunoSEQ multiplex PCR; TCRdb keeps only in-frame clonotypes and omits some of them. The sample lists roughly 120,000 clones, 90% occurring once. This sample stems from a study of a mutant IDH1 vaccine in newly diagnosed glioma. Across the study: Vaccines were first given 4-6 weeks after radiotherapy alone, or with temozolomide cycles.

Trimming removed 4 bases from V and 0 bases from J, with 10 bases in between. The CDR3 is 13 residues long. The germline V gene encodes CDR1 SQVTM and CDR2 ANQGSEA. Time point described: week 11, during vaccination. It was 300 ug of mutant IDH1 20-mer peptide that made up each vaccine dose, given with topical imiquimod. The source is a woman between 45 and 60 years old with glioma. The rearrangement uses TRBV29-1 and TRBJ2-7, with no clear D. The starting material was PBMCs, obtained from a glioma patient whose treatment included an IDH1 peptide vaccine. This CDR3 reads CSVARISSYEQYF. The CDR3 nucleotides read TGCAGCGTTGCGAGGATCTCCTCCTACGAGCAGTACTTC.